This T cell receptor (beta chain) emerged from a study of blood T cell repertoires in COVID-19. This clone occurred a few times. TCRdb's copy holds only in-frame clones and misses some; the assay was immunoSEQ multiplex PCR. The sample yields around 110,000 clones, roughly 84% seen once. The germline V gene encodes CDR1 LGHNA and CDR2 YNFKEQ. Trimming removed 0 bases from V and 4 bases from J, with 15 bases in between. This CDR3 has 16 residues. Sequencing was performed on PBMCs or T cells enriched from blood (not recorded which). This chain joins TRBV4-2 and TRBJ1-2; D is perhaps TRBD1 (6 bases). This clonotype was sampled from a woman in her thirties who had recovered from COVID-19. The CDR3 sequence: CASSQDTGGRGYGYTF. The CDR3 nucleotides read TGTGCCAGCAGCCAAGATACGGGGGGCAGGGGCTATGGCTACACCTTC.